One T cell receptor beta chain is described in this entry. Its specificity is unknown. TCR beta CDR3 was sequenced at survey depth on immunoSEQ. Sequencing was performed with immunoSEQ multiplex PCR; in TCRdb, only in-frame clones are kept and a portion is missing. The sample holds about 5,600 clones, about three fifths seen once. The CDR3 consists of 17 residues. The V gene's germline CDR1 is MNHEY and CDR2 SMNVEV (reference sequence). Germline trimming cut 4 bases from V and 4 bases from J; bases unmatched to any gene: 12. The source of the sample is a study of CD8 T cell repertoires and HIV-1 epitope variants. Whole-study context: Epitopes were three Gag families plus Nef HW9 and YT9.

Study outcomes and limitations: Of 8 or 9 antigen-specific beta clonotypes, six appeared to cross-react with escape variants.

The chain employs TRBV27 and TRBJ1-1, with TRBD1 matching 10 bases. This sequence originates from a male donor with HIV. Sequencing was carried out using cultured CD8+ T cells derived from PBMCs. CDR3 sequence: CASSSPGTGVISTEAFF. In nucleotides, the CDR3 is TGTGCCAGCAGTTCCCCCGGGACAGGGGTGATTTCCACTGAAGCTTTCTTT.